The subject of this entry is one T cell receptor beta chain. Antigen specificity is unknown. These data are taken from a study of T-cell memory formation after mild COVID-19. Study information: Among the donors, TCR clusters were largely specific to each donor. Study-wide findings and caveats: In pre-infection memory, a portion of responding clones appeared, which suggested that cross-reactive memory joined. Mainly CM and EM harbored the contracting CD4+ clones; mainly EMRA harbored the CD8+ ones. The study found balanced CD4/CD8 in clones contracting day 15 to 85 and a CD4+ lean in later expanders.

TCRdb independently ran MiXCR on the 5' RACE reads; one entry per CDR3 protein. The sample shows fewer than 400,000 distinct CDR3 sequences, 10% to 15% of them seen only once. Trimming took off 6 bases at V and 1 base at J, with 17 bases between the two ends. CDR3 length: 16 amino acids. Germline CDR1 ENHRY, CDR2 SYGVKD. This clonotype was sampled from a young man who had mild COVID-19 (a few samples of this study predate the infection). Cell type and time point are not known. Sample: PBMCs or a T cell subset sorted from them (not recorded which). The chain links TRBV10-3 to TRBJ2-3; D is unresolved. DNA of the CDR3: TGTGCCATCAGCCGAGTCTGGGGTGAGGGCACAGATACGCAGTATTTT. Amino acid sequence: CAISRVWGEGTDTQYF.